One and the same sample provided the 15 T cell receptor beta chains below, sequenced in a study of T cells in Graves' hyperthyroidism and ophthalmopathy. It was RNA transcripts that yielded the amplified TCR beta CDR3 regions. RT-PCR in the first round (using the HTBI primer set) targeted the TCR CDR3. A single record per CDR3 protein comes from TCRdb applying MiXCR to the multiplex PCR reads. The sample consists of 490,000 or so distinct CDR3 sequences, about 20% of them appearing once. Sequencing was performed on blood. The receptors were sampled from a woman in her sixties or seventies with Graves' ophthalmopathy.

In this sample, this clonotype turned up a few times. The J gene is TRBJ1-2, the V gene TRBV11-3, with unresolved D. Per germline, CDR1 SGHNT and CDR2 YENEEA. This CDR3 region has 14 residues. Trimming removed 3 bases from V and 5 bases from J, with 13 bases in between. This CDR3 reads CASSLVGPDYGYTF. The DNA of the CDR3 is TGTGCCAGCAGCTTGGTAGGACCGGATTATGGCTACACCTTC.

Points on this clonotype: Given a much more abundant clone one base away, this may be a read error. This chain joins TRBV28 and TRBJ1-2, with D possibly being TRBD1 (5 bases). The CDR3 is 15 residues long. Germline CDR1 is MDHEN and CDR2 is SYDVKM. This chain's CDR3 is CASSLAAGIGYGHTF. The CDR3 region has the DNA TGTGCCAGCAGTTTAGCAGCAGGGATAGGGTATGGCCACACCTTC.

The chain uses TRBV10-3 and TRBJ1-2; D remains ambiguous. In germline, CDR1 is ENHRY, CDR2 SYGVKD. CDR3 length equals 14 residues. The ends were cut back, 11 bases at V and 2 bases at J, with 18 bases in the middle. The CDR3 DNA reads as TGTGCCTCCAAAGCAGCTCTGGAAAACTATGGCTACACCTTC. Protein product: CASKAALENYGYTF.

The V gene is TRBV7-2, the J gene TRBJ1-2, with unresolved D. V was trimmed by 2 bases and J by 4 bases, leaving 8 bases between them. Germline V CDR1 and CDR2: SGHTA, FQGNSA. The CDR3 has 13 residues. The CDR3: CASSLREAYGYTF. The CDR3 DNA sequence: TGTGCCAGCAGCTTAAGGGAAGCCTATGGCTACACCTTC.

As regards this clonotype: This could be a read error, since a much larger clone is one nucleotide away. This chain uses TRBV7-2 with TRBJ1-1; D not resolved. This CDR3 is 17 amino acids long. In germline, CDR1 is SGHTA, CDR2 FQGNSA. Trimming left V 3 bases short and J 4 bases short, with 21 bases between. The CDR3 here is CASSFRAFPRIVTEAFF. CDR3 in DNA: TGTGCCAGCAGCTTCCGGGCCTTCCCCCGAATCGTCACTGAAGCTTTCTTT. Drawing the rest from reference TRBV7-2 and TRBJ1-1, the complete variable domain is GAGVSQSPSNKVTEKGKDVELRCDPISGHTALYWYRQSLGQGLEFLIYFQGNSAPDKSGLPSDRFSAERTGGSVSTLTIQRTQQEDSAVYLCASSFRAFPRIVTEAFFGQGTRLTVV.

V usage is TRBV30 and J usage is TRBJ1-2; D might be TRBD1 (5 bases). Germline loops: CDR1 GTSNPN, CDR2 SVGIG (reference sequence). Trimming removed 5 bases at V and 7 bases at J, with 17 bases between. The length of the CDR3 is 13 residues. The CDR3 here is CAWAAGGPGGYTF. CDR3 DNA sequence: TGTGCCTGGGCAGCCGGGGGACCGGGTGGCTACACCTTC.

In regard to this clonotype: This may be a read error: a much more frequent sequence differs by one nucleotide. The chain combines TRBV5-1 with TRBJ2-1; 8 bases are shared with TRBD2. Germline assignment: CDR1 SGHRS and CDR2 YFSETQ. The V segment lost 3 bases and the J segment 7 bases; nucleotides outside the gene matches: 9. The CDR3 spans 15 residues. CDR3 sequence (DNA): TGCGCCAGCAGCTCCCGGACTAGCAGGAGGAATGAGCAGTTCTTC. Amino acids: CASSSRTSRRNEQFF.

This clonotype has ten or more counts. This chain uses TRBV28 with TRBJ2-2, with D possibly being TRBD2 (5 bases). Looked up from germline, CDR1 is MDHEN and CDR2 is SYDVKM. The CDR3 extends over 15 amino acids. V lost 3 bases and J 0 bases, leaving 8 bases between the germline ends. The CDR3 is CASSLLAANTGELFF. The CDR3 coding sequence is TGTGCCAGCAGTTTGCTAGCAGCGAACACCGGGGAGCTGTTTTTT.

This clonotype was counted a few times. The chain joins TRBV12-3 or TRBV12-4 to TRBJ2-7, with D perhaps TRBD1 or TRBD2 (6 bases each). V lost 3 bases, J lost 3 bases, and 15 bases lay in between. The CDR3 runs to 15 residues. CDR3 sequence reads: CASSFGTPGDYEQYF. CDR3 coding DNA: TGTGCCAGCAGTTTTGGGACACCGGGGGACTACGAGCAGTACTTC.

The chain joins TRBV7-9 to TRBJ2-2; D call uncertain. This CDR3 has 14 residues. Deletions cut 3 bases from V and 7 bases from J, with 12 bases between. Germline V gives CDR1 SEHNR, CDR2 FQNEAQ (reference sequence). CDR3 sequence (DNA): TGTGCCAGCAGCTTCGAAGGCCCCAACGGGGAGCTGTTTTTT. Residues: CASSFEGPNGELFF.

The chain links TRBV5-1 to TRBJ1-1, with 8 bases aligning to TRBD1. CDR3 length: 15 amino acids. Germline V gene data show CDR1 as SGHRS and CDR2 as YFSETQ. V shed 0 bases and J 7 bases; nucleotides not matched to a gene: 8. CDR3 nucleotides: TGCGCCAGCAGCTTGGTGACAGGGGATTTTGGTGAAGCTTTCTTT. Protein: CASSLVTGDFGEAFF.

This clonotype was detected only a few times. The chain couples TRBV30 to TRBJ1-2; TRBD1 agrees at 8 bases. The CDR3 extends over 17 amino acids. Per the germline V gene, CDR1 is GTSNPN and CDR2 is SVGIG (reference sequence). Trimming took 5 bases from V and 0 from J; bases not matched to a gene: 14. CDR3 DNA: TGTGCCTGGCTGACAGGGGATTTTTCCCCGACTAACTATGGCTACACCTTC. Its translation: CAWLTGDFSPTNYGYTF.

The chain combines TRBV7-9 with TRBJ2-2; D is undetermined. The J call may be faulty, since TRBJ1-4 better matches the DNA end. The CDR3 contains 13 residues. Germline V gene data show CDR1 as SEHNR and CDR2 as FQNEAQ (reference sequence). In nucleotides, the CDR3 is TGTGCCAGCAGCTTAGCGAACCGAGAAAAACTGTTTTTT. Its protein product is CASSLANREKLFF.

This clonotype has a count of ten or more. This sequence joins TRBV12-3 or TRBV12-4 and TRBJ2-1, with TRBD2 identical over 12 bases. The trim removed 6 bases at V and 7 bases at J, leaving 7 bases unmatched. This CDR3 has 15 amino acids. The CDR3 DNA sequence: TGTGCCAGCAGCCGGACTAGCGGGATAAATAATGAGCAGTTCTTC. It translates to CASSRTSGINNEQFF.

Ten or more counts support this clonotype. The chain combines TRBV11-2 with TRBJ2-1, with D tentatively TRBD1 or TRBD2 (5 bases each). CDR3 size: 14 residues. V lost 5 bases and J 7 bases, leaving 15 bases between the germline ends. Germline V lookup: CDR1 SGHAT, CDR2 FQNNGV. The CDR3, as DNA: TGTGCCAGCAGCATACCGGGGCTCACGAATGAGCAGTTCTTC. Protein product: CASSIPGLTNEQFF.